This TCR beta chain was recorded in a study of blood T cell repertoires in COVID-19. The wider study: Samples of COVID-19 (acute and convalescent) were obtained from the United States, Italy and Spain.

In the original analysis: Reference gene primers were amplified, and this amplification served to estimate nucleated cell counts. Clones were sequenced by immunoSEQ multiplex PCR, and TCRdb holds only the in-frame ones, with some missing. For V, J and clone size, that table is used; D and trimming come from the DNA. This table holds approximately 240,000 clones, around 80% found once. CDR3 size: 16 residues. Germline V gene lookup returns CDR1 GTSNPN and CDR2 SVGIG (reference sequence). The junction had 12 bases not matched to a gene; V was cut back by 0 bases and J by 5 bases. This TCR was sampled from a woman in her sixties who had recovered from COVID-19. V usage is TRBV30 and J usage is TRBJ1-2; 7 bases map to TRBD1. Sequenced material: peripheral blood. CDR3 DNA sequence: TGTGCCTGGAGTGTACTTAAGGGGGCCACTGGATATGGCTACACCTTC. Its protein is CAWSVLKGATGYGYTF.